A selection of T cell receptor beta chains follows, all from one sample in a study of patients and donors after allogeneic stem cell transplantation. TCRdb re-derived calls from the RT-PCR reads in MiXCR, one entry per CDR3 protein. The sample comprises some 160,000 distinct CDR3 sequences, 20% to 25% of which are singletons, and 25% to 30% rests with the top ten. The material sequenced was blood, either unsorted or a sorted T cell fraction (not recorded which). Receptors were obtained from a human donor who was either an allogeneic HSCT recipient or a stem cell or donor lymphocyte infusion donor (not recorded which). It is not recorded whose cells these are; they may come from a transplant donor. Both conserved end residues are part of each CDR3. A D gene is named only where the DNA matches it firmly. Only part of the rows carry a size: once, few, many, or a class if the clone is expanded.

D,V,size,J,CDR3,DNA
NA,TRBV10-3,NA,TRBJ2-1,CATMGRSLNEQFF,TGTGCCACCATGGGGAGGAGCCTCAATGAGCAGTTCTTC
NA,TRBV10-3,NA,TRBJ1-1,CASSPGDRTNTEAFF,TGTGCCTCAAGTCCAGGGGATAGGACGAACACTGAAGCTTTCTTT
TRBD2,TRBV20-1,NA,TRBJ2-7,CSARVSGGYEQYF,TGCAGTGCTAGAGTTAGCGGGGGCTACGAGCAGTACTTC
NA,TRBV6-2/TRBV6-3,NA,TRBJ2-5,CASSDHSGTPPETQYF,TGTGCCAGCAGTGACCATAGTGGAACCCCACCAGAGACCCAGTACTTC
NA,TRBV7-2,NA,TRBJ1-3,CASSFGLNTIYF,TGTGCCAGCAGCTTTGGACTAAACACCATATATTTT
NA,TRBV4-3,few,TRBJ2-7,CASSTRGEIISVASYEQYF,TGCGCCAGCAGCACCCGAGGGGAGATTATTTCCGTTGCATCCTACGAGCAGTACTTC
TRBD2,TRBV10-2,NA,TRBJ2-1,CASSGRLAGGEDNEQFF,TGCGCCAGCAGTGGGAGACTAGCGGGAGGGGAGGACAATGAGCAGTTCTTC
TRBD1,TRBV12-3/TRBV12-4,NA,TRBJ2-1,CASSKNRGNYNEQFF,TGTGCCAGCAGTAAAAACAGGGGGAACTACAATGAGCAGTTCTTC
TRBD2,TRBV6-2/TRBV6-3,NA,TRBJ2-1,CASSFPAGTREAKSNNEQFF,TGTGCCAGCAGTTTCCCCGCCGGGACTAGGGAGGCGAAGAGCAACAATGAGCAGTTCTTC
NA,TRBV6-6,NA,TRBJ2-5,CASSYKDSQETQYF,TGTGCCAGCAGTTACAAGGACAGCCAAGAGACCCAGTACTTC
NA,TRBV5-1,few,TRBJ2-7,CASSTGTIYEQYF,TGCGCCAGCAGTACCGGGACAATATACGAGCAGTACTTC
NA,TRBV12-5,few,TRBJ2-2,CFSRPRNGELFF,TGTTTCAGCCGGCCGAGGAACGGGGAGCTGTTTTTT
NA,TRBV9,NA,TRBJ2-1,CASSVLGVSYNEQFF,TGTGCCAGCAGCGTATTGGGTGTCTCCTACAATGAGCAGTTCTTC
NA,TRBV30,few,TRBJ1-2,CAGGYGYTF,TGTGCAGGGGGCTATGGCTACACCTTC
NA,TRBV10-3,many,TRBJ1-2,CAISESSTGESGGYTF,TGTGCCATCAGTGAGTCTTCGACAGGAGAAAGTGGTGGCTACACCTTC
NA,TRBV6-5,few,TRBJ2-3,CAVRSGFTDTQYF,TGTGCCGTCAGATCGGGGTTCACAGATACGCAGTATTTT
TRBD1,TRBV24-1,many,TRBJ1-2,CATSPSTGDISF,TGTGCCACCAGCCCTTCGACAGGGGATATCTCCTTC
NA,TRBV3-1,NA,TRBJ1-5,CASSFPDQPQHF,TGTGCCAGCAGCTTCCCAGATCAGCCCCAGCATTTT
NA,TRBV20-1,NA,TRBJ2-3,CSARTLRADTQYF,TGCAGTGCTAGGACCCTTAGAGCAGATACGCAGTATTTT
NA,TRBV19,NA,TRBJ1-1,CASTPLPRSRENTEAFF,TGTGCCAGTACCCCCCTCCCGCGGTCCCGGGAGAACACTGAAGCTTTCTTT
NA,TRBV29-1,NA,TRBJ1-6,CSVVREEGSPLHF,TGCAGCGTTGTGCGGGAAGAAGGCTCACCCCTCCACTTT
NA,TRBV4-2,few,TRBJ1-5,CASSQGDQPQHF,TGTGCCAGCAGCCAGGGCGATCAGCCCCAGCATTTT
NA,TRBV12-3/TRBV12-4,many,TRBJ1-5,CASSFGVGGVNQPQHF,TGTGCCAGCAGTTTTGGGGTAGGAGGGGTCAATCAGCCCCAGCATTTT
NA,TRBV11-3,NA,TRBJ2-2,CASSFGLATNTGELFF,TGTGCCAGCAGCTTTGGGCTAGCTACGAACACCGGGGAGCTGTTTTTT
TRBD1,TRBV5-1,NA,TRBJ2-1,CASSLIQGSNNEQFF,TGCGCCAGCAGCTTGATACAGGGGTCAAACAATGAGCAGTTCTTC
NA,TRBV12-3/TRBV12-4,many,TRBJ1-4,CASRKREFHEKLFF,TGTGCCAGCAGGAAAAGGGAATTTCATGAAAAACTGTTTTTT
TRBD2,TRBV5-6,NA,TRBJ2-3,CASSGGPGLAGVNTDTQYF,TGTGCCAGCAGCGGGGGGCCGGGACTAGCGGGAGTGAATACAGATACGCAGTATTTT
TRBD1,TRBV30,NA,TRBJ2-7,CAWKIGTGWNEQYF,TGTGCCTGGAAGATCGGGACAGGGTGGAACGAGCAGTACTTC
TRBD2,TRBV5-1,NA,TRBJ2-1,CASSLERGDNEQFF,TGCGCCAGCAGCTTGGAGCGGGGGGACAATGAGCAGTTCTTC
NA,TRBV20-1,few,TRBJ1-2,CSAILNYGYTF,TGCAGTGCGATACTTAACTATGGCTACACCTTC
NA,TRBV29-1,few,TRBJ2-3,CSVVISLGAGTDTQYF,TGCAGCGTTGTAATATCACTCGGGGCAGGCACAGATACGCAGTATTTT
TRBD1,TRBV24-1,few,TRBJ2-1,CATSESGTGNRLYEQFF,TGTGCCACCAGTGAATCCGGGACAGGGAATCGTTTGTATGAGCAGTTCTTC
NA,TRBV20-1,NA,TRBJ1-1,CSTLTGNTEAFF,TGCAGTACCCTTACGGGGAACACTGAAGCTTTCTTT
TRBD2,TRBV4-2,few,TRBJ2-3,CASSQARENTDTQYF,TGTGCCAGCAGCCAAGCGCGGGAGAACACAGATACGCAGTATTTT
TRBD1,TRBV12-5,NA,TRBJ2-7,CASASGQVYEQYF,TGTGCTAGTGCCTCAGGACAGGTCTACGAGCAGTACTTC
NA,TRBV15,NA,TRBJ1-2,CATSRDHGLMDGYTF,TGTGCCACCAGCAGAGATCACGGCCTCATGGATGGCTACACCTTC
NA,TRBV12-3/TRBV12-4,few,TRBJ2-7,CASSLAQATGTYEQYF,TGTGCCAGCAGTTTAGCGCAAGCCACAGGGACCTACGAGCAGTACTTC
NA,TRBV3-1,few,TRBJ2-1,CASSPYGPAYNEQFF,TGTGCCAGCAGCCCCTACGGCCCGGCATACAATGAGCAGTTCTTC
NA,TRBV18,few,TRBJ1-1,CASSDQGGGTEAFF,TGTGCCAGCTCAGATCAGGGAGGAGGAACTGAAGCTTTCTTT
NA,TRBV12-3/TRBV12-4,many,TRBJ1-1,CASNPWLGNTEAFF,TGTGCCAGCAACCCATGGTTAGGGAACACTGAAGCTTTCTTT
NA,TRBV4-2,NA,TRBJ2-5,CASSQDLDTQETQYF,TGTGCCAGCAGCCAAGATCTAGACACACAAGAGACCCAGTACTTC
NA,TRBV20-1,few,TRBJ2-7,CSASTSFSYEQYF,TGCAGTGCTAGTACTAGTTTCTCCTACGAGCAGTACTTC
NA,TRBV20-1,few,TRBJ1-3,CSARVPTGKAGNTIYF,TGCAGTGCTAGAGTCCCGACTGGGAAGGCGGGAAACACCATATATTTT
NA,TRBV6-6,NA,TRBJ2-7,CASRAQELLSYEQYF,TGTGCCAGCAGAGCGCAGGAGCTGCTGTCCTACGAGCAGTACTTC
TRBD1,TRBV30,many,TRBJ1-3,CAWSTAGGWTIYF,TGTGCCTGGAGTACGGCAGGGGGATGGACCATATATTTT
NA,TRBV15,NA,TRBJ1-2,CATSRPPDYGYTF,TGTGCCACCAGCAGACCCCCGGACTATGGCTACACCTTC
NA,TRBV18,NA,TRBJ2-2,CASSPDVGNTGELFF,TGTGCCAGCTCACCTGATGTGGGCAACACCGGGGAGCTGTTTTTT
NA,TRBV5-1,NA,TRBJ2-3,CASSLVLLTDTQYF,TGCGCCAGCAGCTTGGTCCTGTTGACAGATACGCAGTATTTT
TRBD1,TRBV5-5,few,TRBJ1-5,CASSRWDSSSQPQHF,TGTGCCAGCAGCCGATGGGACAGCTCATCTCAGCCCCAGCATTTT
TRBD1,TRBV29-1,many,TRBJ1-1,CSVITGAEAFF,TGCAGCGTTATAACAGGGGCTGAAGCTTTCTTT
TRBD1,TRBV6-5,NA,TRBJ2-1,CASSYSGQASGEQFF,TGTGCCAGCAGTTACTCAGGACAGGCCTCCGGTGAGCAGTTCTTC